The 5 T cell receptor beta chains listed next were all sequenced from one sample in a study of blood T cell repertoires in COVID-19 (dated by TCRdb to about 2020). The protocol used for the library was the immunoSEQ multiplex PCR assay. Sourced from immuneACCESS, this table was stored by TCRdb with only in-frame sequences that have V and J called. A share of the clones is absent; for the studies checked, an unresolved V gene accounts for under half, and the remainder has no known explanation. The sample yields over 200,000 clones; about 81% were counted once. The ten largest make up about a tenth of the sample. The specimen sequenced was PBMCs or T cells enriched from blood (not recorded which). Receptors originate from a man aged 35-49 years who had recovered from COVID-19.

The rearrangement links TRBV6-1 to TRBJ2-7, with 8 bases fitting TRBD1. Trimming took 2 bases from V and 7 from J; bases not matched to a gene: 10. The germline V gene has CDR1 MNHNS and CDR2 SASEGT. CDR3 size: 15 residues. The CDR3: CASSELARGPYEQYF. The CDR3 nucleotides are TGTGCCAGCAGTGAATTGGCCAGGGGGCCGTATGAGCAGTACTTC.

This clone showed up just once. The chain employs TRBV7-3 and TRBJ2-1, with TRBD2 identical over 8 bases. Looked up from germline, CDR1 is SGHTA and CDR2 is FQGTGA. This CDR3 has 12 residues. V lost 5 bases, J lost 6 bases, and 0 bases stayed unmatched. The CDR3 nucleotides are TGTGCCAGCAGCAGCGGGGGCAATGAGCAGTTCTTC. Amino acids: CASSSGGNEQFF.

The chain links TRBV7-9 to TRBJ1-1, with D maybe TRBD1 (5 bases). Trimming pared 3 bases from V and 4 bases from J, leaving 15 bases between. This CDR3 contains 15 residues. CDR1 is SEHNR, CDR2 FQNEAQ, per germline (reference sequence). The CDR3 is CASSLGMGGITEAFF. In DNA form, the CDR3 reads TGTGCCAGCAGCTTGGGAATGGGGGGTATCACTGAAGCTTTCTTT.

The chain joins TRBV27 to TRBJ2-2; D gene unclear. The CDR3 runs to 13 residues. Germline CDR1 is MNHEY and CDR2 is SMNVEV (reference sequence). Deletions cut 5 bases from V and 3 bases from J, with 7 bases between. This chain's CDR3 is CASSPRYTGELFF. The CDR3, as DNA: TGTGCCAGCAGTCCCAGGTACACCGGGGAGCTGTTTTTT.

This chain links TRBV1 with TRBJ2-1; the table calls TRBD2, which could not be checked here. TRBV1 is termed a pseudogene. The CDR3 is 16 amino acids. Written as DNA, the CDR3 is TGCACCAGCAGCCAAGATGGAGCGGGAGTCTACAATGAGCAGTTCTTC. Protein sequence: CTSSQDGAGVYNEQFF.